A single sample is the source of the 15 T cell receptor beta chains below, sequenced in a study of blood T cell repertoires in COVID-19. TCRdb's table, derived via immunoSEQ multiplex PCR, lists solely in-frame clones and lacks some. Of some 68,000 clones in the sample, less than 95% were seen once. The sequenced material came from peripheral blood. The source of these receptors is a man aged 50 or older with COVID-19, enrolled during active disease.

The rearrangement joins TRBV2 to TRBJ1-2; D is ambiguous. The length of the CDR3 is 14 residues. The ends were cut back, 0 bases at V and 0 bases at J, with 5 bases in the middle. Germline CDR1 SNHLY, CDR2 FYNNEI. The CDR3 reads CASSEAAANYGYTF. In DNA form, the CDR3 reads TGTGCCAGCAGTGAAGCAGCCGCTAACTATGGCTACACCTTC. Full variable domain (missing parts from reference TRBV2 and TRBJ1-2): EPEVTQTPSHQVTQMGQEVILRCVPISNHLYFYWYRQILGQKVEFLVSFYNNEISEKSEIFDDQFSVERPDGSNFTLKIRSTKLEDSAMYFCASSEAAANYGYTFGSGTRLTVV.

This clone turned up a few times. This chain links TRBV2 with TRBJ1-5; the D gene is possibly TRBD1 (5 bases). The CDR3 is made up of 15 amino acids. Trimming shortened V by 7 bases and J by 4 bases, and 17 bases separated the two germline ends. Germline loops: CDR1 SNHLY, CDR2 FYNNEI. Here the CDR3 reads CASIKDGHANQPQHF. The CDR3 DNA follows: TGTGCCAGCATCAAGGACGGACACGCTAATCAGCCCCAGCATTTT.

The DNA of the CDR3 is TGTGCCAGCAGCTTAAAATGGAGACTAGCGGGGACCCTGAATGAGCAGTTCTTC. It codes for CASSLKWRLAGTLNEQFF. The rearrangement joins TRBV7-9 to TRBJ2-1; TRBD2 aligns across 11 bases. The CDR3 runs to 18 residues. The V and J ends lost 2 bases and 7 bases, in that order; junction bases with no gene match: 13. Germline loops: CDR1 SEHNR, CDR2 FQNEAQ (reference sequence). Full variable domain (missing parts from reference TRBV7-9 and TRBJ2-1): DTGVSQNPRHKITKRGQNVTFRCDPISEHNRLYWYRQTLGQGPEFLTYFQNEAQLEKSRLLSDRFSAERPKGSFSTLEIQRTEQGDSAMYLCASSLKWRLAGTLNEQFFGPGTRLTVL.

V is TRBV4-1 and J is TRBJ1-3; perhaps TRBD1 as D (6 bases). Germline values: CDR1 MGHRA, CDR2 YSYEKL. This CDR3 has 16 amino acids. Trimming removed 4 bases from V and 0 bases from J, with 13 bases in between. CDR3 in amino acids: CASSRPGQTSGNTIYF. The CDR3 DNA follows: TGCGCCAGCAGCCGGCCCGGACAGACCTCTGGAAACACCATATATTTT.

This chain uses TRBV5-1 with TRBJ2-3, with a tentative D call TRBD2 (5 bases). The CDR3 consists of 14 residues. Trimming pared 2 bases from V and 1 base from J, leaving 8 bases between. Per the germline V gene, CDR1 is SGHRS and CDR2 is YFSETQ. CDR3 amino acids: CASSLGLRTDTQYF. CDR3 bases: TGCGCCAGCAGCTTAGGACTGCGCACAGATACGCAGTATTTT.

The rearrangement uses TRBV2 and TRBJ2-3; 12 nucleotides agree with TRBD2. V was clipped by 2 bases and J by 3 bases; unmatched bases: 15. The CDR3 is 20 amino acids. The V gene's germline CDR1 is SNHLY and CDR2 FYNNEI. The CDR3 protein is CASSEPGTSGPTALTDTQYF. CDR3 DNA sequence: TGTGCCAGCAGTGAACCCGGGACTAGCGGGCCCACGGCGTTAACAGATACGCAGTATTTT.

The V and J genes are TRBV27 and TRBJ1-2; D unclear. Per germline, CDR1 MNHEY and CDR2 SMNVEV (reference sequence). V lost 0 bases, J lost 8 bases, and 10 bases lay in between. This CDR3 is built from 13 residues. Here the CDR3 DNA reads TGTGCCAGCAGTTTATCCTACGCCGGGGGCTACACCTTC. Protein sequence: CASSLSYAGGYTF.

V is TRBV6-5 and J is TRBJ2-3; D possibly corresponds to TRBD2 (5 bases). With 7 bases removed from V and 4 bases from J, the gap between germline ends came to 12 bases. The CDR3 consists of 13 residues. Per the germline V gene, CDR1 is MNHEY and CDR2 is SVGAGI. The CDR3 region is CASTGSWADTQYF. In DNA form, the CDR3 reads TGTGCCAGCACGGGGTCCTGGGCAGATACGCAGTATTTT.

The V gene is TRBV4-3, the J gene TRBJ2-2; 7 bases line up with TRBD1. After removal of 3 bases from V and 4 bases from J, the junction contained 5 bases not matched to a gene. Germline values: CDR1 LGHNA, CDR2 YSLEER. The CDR3 runs to 15 residues. The CDR3 region is CASSHDRARTGELFF. The DNA of the CDR3 is TGCGCCAGCAGCCATGACAGGGCACGCACCGGGGAGCTGTTTTTT.

This chain joins TRBV11-2 and TRBJ2-7; 9 bases map to TRBD1. The CDR3 length is 15 residues. Germline lookup yields CDR1 SGHAT and CDR2 FQNNGV. V shed 5 bases and J 2 bases; nucleotides not matched to a gene: 7. In nucleotides, the CDR3 is TGTGCCAGCAGCCGCGGGACAGGGCCGACCTACGAGCAGTACTTC. It is translated as CASSRGTGPTYEQYF.

This chain joins TRBV7-8 and TRBJ2-7; 13 positions agree with TRBD2. This CDR3 region has 14 residues. From germline, CDR1 is SGHVS and CDR2 FQNEAQ. With V trimmed by 5 bases and J by 7 bases, 5 bases remained unmatched. The CDR3 bases are TGTGCCAGCAGCCGGCCGGGACTAGCGGGAGAGCAGTACTTC. This gives the protein CASSRPGLAGEQYF.

The chain uses TRBV2 and TRBJ2-5, with 8 bases that match TRBD1. This CDR3 is 13 amino acids long. The V segment lost 11 bases and the J segment 5 bases; nucleotides outside the gene matches: 10. Germline V gene data show CDR1 as SNHLY and CDR2 as FYNNEI. In DNA form, the CDR3 reads TGTGCCGCGAGGACAGGGTCCGGGGAGACCCAGTACTTC. Its translation: CAARTGSGETQYF.

The chain joins TRBV6-2 or TRBV6-3 to TRBJ2-5; D is uncertain. Germline V gives CDR1 MNHEY, CDR2 SVGEGT. V was pared by 3 bases and J by 4 bases, with 6 bases between. The CDR3 has 12 residues. CDR3: CASSYYGETQYF. The CDR3 nucleotides read TGTGCCAGCAGTTATTACGGAGAGACCCAGTACTTC.

V usage is TRBV27 and J usage is TRBJ1-3; no clear D. The CDR3 has 17 residues. Trimming removed 6 bases at V and 0 bases at J, with 18 bases between. Germline values: CDR1 MNHEY, CDR2 SMNVEV (reference sequence). The CDR3 is CASSPLMRTGSGNTIYF. The CDR3 DNA reads TGTGCCAGCAGCCCCCTCATGCGCACCGGCTCTGGAAACACCATATATTTT.

The chain employs TRBV4-1 and TRBJ2-5, with a tentative D call TRBD2 (6 bases). V gave up 5 bases and J gave up 5 bases, with 15 bases separating them. Germline V gene sequence: CDR1 MGHRA, CDR2 YSYEKL. The CDR3 length is 14 residues. CDR3 DNA sequence: TGCGCCAGCAGCTTCACTAGCTTCGGGGAGACCCAGTACTTC. Translating it yields CASSFTSFGETQYF.